This entry lists 28 T cell receptor beta chains sequenced from one sample in a study of T-cell memory formation after mild COVID-19. TCRdb used MiXCR to reprocess the 5' RACE reads, holding one entry per CDR3 protein. This sample has about 350,000 distinct CDR3 sequences, with 25% to 30% found just once. Sequencing was done on a sample of PBMCs or a T cell subset sorted from them (not recorded which). The source of these receptors is an adult woman who had mild COVID-19 (a few samples of this study predate the infection). Cell type and time point are not known.

The chain's CDR3 is CAIPQVAGPGELFF. The CDR3 coding sequence is TGTGCCATCCCTCAGGTCGCGGGTCCCGGGGAGCTGTTTTTT. The chain couples TRBV12-3 or TRBV12-4 to TRBJ2-2, with a weak D call TRBD2 (5 bases). Trimming left V 10 bases short and J 6 bases short, with 18 bases between. This CDR3 region has 14 residues.

This rearrangement joins TRBV14 to TRBJ2-7, with 8 positions matching TRBD1. After removal of 4 bases from V and 4 bases from J, the junction contained 6 bases not matched to a gene. The germline V gene has CDR1 SGHDN and CDR2 FVKESK. This CDR3 spans 14 amino acids. The CDR3 DNA is TGTGCCAGCAGCCTGGGCAGGGGGCTTTACGAGCAGTACTTC. This codes for CASSLGRGLYEQYF.

The V gene is TRBV7-9, the J gene TRBJ2-5, with 10 bases that match TRBD1. Trimming took 8 bases from V and 1 from J; bases not matched to a gene: 4. There are 14 residues in the CDR3. In germline, CDR1 is SEHNR, CDR2 FQNEAQ (reference sequence). Here the CDR3 DNA reads TGTGCCAGCCGGGACAGGGGTCCCCAAGAGACCCAGTACTTC. Its protein is CASRDRGPQETQYF.

This clonotype turned up a few times. This chain uses TRBV5-1 with TRBJ2-2, with TRBD2 identical over 7 bases. CDR1 is SGHRS, CDR2 YFSETQ, per germline. V shed 6 bases and J 6 bases; nucleotides not matched to a gene: 11. The CDR3 consists of 15 residues. DNA for the CDR3: TGCGCCAGCACCGGGGGGACTACGAATCCCGGGGAGCTGTTTTTT. Amino acids: CASTGGTTNPGELFF.

V is TRBV9 and J is TRBJ1-1; the D gene is possibly TRBD1 (6 bases). The V gene lost 0 bases and the J gene lost 6 bases, with 9 bases spanning the gap. Germline V lookup: CDR1 SGDLS, CDR2 YYNGEE. The CDR3 runs 13 residues. The CDR3 nucleotides are TGTGCCAGCAGCGTAGTGGCAGGGGCTGAAGCTTTCTTT. Protein product: CASSVVAGAEAFF.

The rearrangement joins TRBV7-2 to TRBJ2-2; 8 nucleotides line up with TRBD2. Germline CDR1 SGHTA, CDR2 FQGNSA. The CDR3 length is 16 residues. V lost 2 bases and J lost 5; bases outside the gene matches: 7. For the CDR3, the DNA is TGTGCCAGCAGCTTAACCGGGACTAGGGTAACCGGGGAGCTGTTTTTT. Its translation is CASSLTGTRVTGELFF.

The chain employs TRBV29-1 and TRBJ2-2, with 8 bases aligning to TRBD2. From germline, CDR1 is SQVTM and CDR2 ANQGSEA. The ends lost 7 bases at V and 1 base at J; junction bases unmatched: 14. The CDR3 extends over 17 amino acids. CDR3 sequence: CSALRSAGGLNTGELFF. CDR3 nucleotides: TGCAGCGCCCTCCGGAGCGCGGGGGGCTTGAACACCGGGGAGCTGTTTTTT.

This clonotype was observed a single time. The V gene is TRBV4-1, the J gene TRBJ1-5, with TRBD1 matching over 8 bases. The germline V gene encodes CDR1 MGHRA and CDR2 YSYEKL. The CDR3 has 15 residues. The V and J ends lost 0 bases and 7 bases, in that order; junction bases with no gene match: 5. The CDR3 reads CASSQEVTGGQPQHF. The CDR3 DNA sequence: TGCGCCAGCAGCCAAGAGGTAACAGGGGGGCAGCCCCAGCATTTT.

This clonotype was picked up a small number of times. V and J are TRBV29-1 and TRBJ1-5, with D maybe TRBD1 (5 bases). The CDR3 loop spans 13 amino acids. Germline CDR1 reads SQVTM; CDR2 reads ANQGSEA. Trimming stripped 6 bases from V and 4 bases from J, with 13 bases between. The CDR3 loop reads CSVSKGTNQPQHF. CDR3 nucleotide sequence: TGCAGCGTGTCCAAAGGGACTAATCAGCCCCAGCATTTT. Complete variable domain (other parts from reference TRBV29-1 and TRBJ1-5): SAVISQKPSRDICQRGTSLTIQCQVDSQVTMMFWYRQQPGQSLTLIATANQGSEATYESGFVIDKFPISRPNLTFSTLTVSNMSPEDSSIYLCSVSKGTNQPQHFGDGTRLSIL.

The chain links TRBV3-1 to TRBJ1-4; D is possibly TRBD1 (5 bases). Germline V gene lookup returns CDR1 LGHDT and CDR2 YNNKEL (reference sequence). V lost 4 bases to trimming and J lost 3 bases, with 12 bases between them. The CDR3 has 15 amino acids. The CDR3 loop is CASSPPGVANEKLFF. CDR3 DNA sequence: TGTGCCAGCAGCCCCCCGGGGGTCGCTAATGAAAAACTGTTTTTT.

This clonotype was observed a few times. The V gene is TRBV4-1, the J gene TRBJ2-2, with TRBD1 as a possible D gene (6 bases). CDR3 length: 19 amino acids. V was pared by 0 bases and J by 3 bases, with 20 bases between. Germline V gives CDR1 MGHRA, CDR2 YSYEKL. The CDR3: CASSQDSPLLDSDTGELFF. CDR3 bases: TGCGCCAGCAGCCAAGACTCACCTCTGTTGGACAGCGACACCGGGGAGCTGTTTTTT.

This chain connects TRBV5-5 to TRBJ2-7; 9 bases align to TRBD2. V was pared by 7 bases and J by 3 bases, with 23 bases of the junction left unmatched. In germline, CDR1 is SGHKS, CDR2 YYEKEE (reference sequence). This CDR3 has 19 residues. The CDR3 loop is CASVGPAGGYPAGGYEQYF. DNA for the CDR3: TGTGCCAGCGTTGGTCCAGCGGGAGGATACCCAGCGGGGGGCTACGAGCAGTACTTC.

This clonotype was picked up a small number of times. V gene TRBV7-6 combines with J gene TRBJ2-3, with 7 bases that match TRBD2. Trimming at V came to 5 bases and at J to 1 base, leaving 6 bases not matched to a gene. The CDR3 is 15 residues long. The germline V gene encodes CDR1 SGHVS and CDR2 FNYEAQ. Here the CDR3 reads CASSGRGLGTDTQYF. The CDR3 nucleotides read TGTGCCAGCAGCGGGAGGGGTCTCGGCACAGATACGCAGTATTTT.

The chain recombines TRBV27 with TRBJ2-3, with 7 bases identical to TRBD1. V shed 11 bases, J shed 1 base, and the junction held 9 bases outside the gene matches. The germline V gene encodes CDR1 MNHEY and CDR2 SMNVEV (reference sequence). This CDR3 is built from 14 residues. In DNA form, the CDR3 reads TGTGCCTTGGGGGCGACAGGGCGCACAGATACGCAGTATTTT. Protein: CALGATGRTDTQYF.

This clonotype was picked up a small number of times. The J gene is TRBJ1-1, the V gene TRBV7-3, with D uncertain. Germline CDR1 and CDR2: SGHTA and FQGTGA. The CDR3 totals 13 residues. The V end lost 5 bases, the J end lost 4 bases, and 11 bases lay between the germline ends. The CDR3 here is CASSPWAVTEAFF. The DNA of the CDR3 is TGTGCCAGCAGCCCGTGGGCAGTCACTGAAGCTTTCTTT.

The chain couples TRBV14 to TRBJ2-7; the match to TRBD2 covers 8 bases. Germline CDR1 SGHDN, CDR2 FVKESK. Trimming took 7 bases from V and 5 from J; bases not matched to a gene: 13. The CDR3 length is 15 residues. This CDR3 is CASTKGGLVSDEQYF. CDR3 in DNA: TGTGCCAGCACGAAAGGGGGACTAGTGAGTGACGAGCAGTACTTC.

This clonotype was recorded a few times. The chain is built from TRBV1 and TRBJ1-1; no DNA check was done on the table's D call, TRBD1. TRBV1 constitutes a pseudogene. The CDR3 covers 15 residues. The CDR3: CTSSPTRGMETEAFF. CDR3 nucleotide sequence: TGCACCAGCAGCCCGACCAGGGGTATGGAGACTGAAGCTTTCTTT.

This clonotype was found once. This rearrangement joins TRBV2 to TRBJ2-7; the match to TRBD1 covers 10 bases. The CDR3 has 15 residues. Germline CDR1 reads SNHLY; CDR2 reads FYNNEI. V trimming: 5 bases; J trimming: 4 bases; junction bases outside the gene matches: 8. CDR3 residues: CASSQRQGAKYEQYF. Here the CDR3 DNA reads TGTGCCAGCAGTCAAAGACAGGGGGCTAAGTACGAGCAGTACTTC.

This rearrangement joins TRBV5-1 to TRBJ2-7; TRBD1 aligns across 7 bases. The length of the CDR3 is 15 residues. Germline lookup yields CDR1 SGHRS and CDR2 YFSETQ. V was clipped by 4 bases and J by 1 base; unmatched bases: 8. CDR3 DNA: TGCGCCAGCAGCATATCGACAGGGAGTTCCTACGAGCAGTACTTC. Protein: CASSISTGSSYEQYF.

This clonotype has just a few counts. The rearrangement uses TRBV5-5 and TRBJ1-1; 9 nucleotides line up with TRBD1. This CDR3 has 13 residues. CDR1 is SGHKS, CDR2 YYEKEE, per germline (reference sequence). Germline trimming cut 4 bases from V and 10 bases from J; bases unmatched to any gene: 8. The DNA for the CDR3 is TGTGCCAGCAGCCTTGGACAGGGGAAGGGAGCTTTCTTT. It yields the protein CASSLGQGKGAFF.

The CDR3 bases are TGTGCCAGCTTAAGGGCAAATCAGCCCCAGCATTTT. This sequence encodes CASLRANQPQHF. V usage is TRBV12-3 or TRBV12-4 and J usage is TRBJ1-5; D is unresolved. V dropped 8 bases and J dropped 4 bases, with 9 bases sitting between them. This CDR3 contains 12 residues.

The chain combines TRBV5-4 with TRBJ2-4; 9 bases fit TRBD2. CDR3 length equals 15 residues. J gave up 6 bases and V 4 bases, and 8 bases lay outside the gene matches. In germline, CDR1 is SGHNT, CDR2 YYREEE (reference sequence). Written as DNA, the CDR3 is TGTGCCAGCAGCCCTGGGACTAGCTGGGGAAACATTCAGTACTTC. Protein sequence: CASSPGTSWGNIQYF. The variable domain in full, completed from reference TRBV5-4 and TRBJ2-4, reads ETGVTQSPTHLIKTRGQQVTLRCSSQSGHNTVSWYQQALGQGPQFIFQYYREEENGRGNFPPRFSGLQFPNYSSELNVNALELDDSALYLCASSPGTSWGNIQYFGAGTRLSVL.

The chain joins TRBV7-8 to TRBJ2-7; D unresolved. Germline CDR1 SGHVS, CDR2 FQNEAQ. V shed 4 bases and J shed 4 bases, with 11 bases lying between them. This CDR3 comprises 13 residues. The CDR3 nucleotides read TGTGCCAGCAGCTCAAGGATTCCGTACGAGCAGTACTTC. It yields the protein CASSSRIPYEQYF.

In DNA form, the CDR3 reads TGCGCCAGCAGCTTGGAAGGACCCCAGTTCTTC. Its translation is CASSLEGPQFF. This sequence joins TRBV5-1 and TRBJ2-1; the D is unclear. V dropped 0 bases and J dropped 13 bases, with 8 bases sitting between them. The CDR3 contains 11 residues. The germline V gene has CDR1 SGHRS and CDR2 YFSETQ.

The chain is built from TRBV12-3 or TRBV12-4 and TRBJ2-5; TRBD1 agrees at 11 bases. This CDR3 is built from 15 residues. After removal of 5 bases from V and 5 bases from J, the junction contained 7 bases not matched to a gene. CDR3 DNA sequence: TGTGCCAGCAGTCCCCGGACAGGGGGCGACGAGACCCAGTACTTC. It translates to CASSPRTGGDETQYF.

In nucleotides, the CDR3 is TGTGCCAGCAGCCCCGGCCAGGGGGCAAACTACGAGCAGTACTTC. Translated: CASSPGQGANYEQYF. The chain combines TRBV6-6 with TRBJ2-7, with TRBD1 identical over 8 bases. This CDR3 has 15 amino acids. With V trimmed by 6 bases and J by 3 bases, 10 bases remained unmatched. In germline, CDR1 is MNHNY, CDR2 SVGAGI (reference sequence).

V usage is TRBV29-1 and J usage is TRBJ2-7, with 9 bases lining up with TRBD1. V gave up 7 bases and J gave up 2 bases; unmatched junction bases: 6. Germline V gene lookup returns CDR1 SQVTM and CDR2 ANQGSEA. CDR3 size: 13 residues. The DNA for the CDR3 is TGCAGCGCCCTAGACAGGGGGACCTACGAGCAGTACTTC. Protein: CSALDRGTYEQYF.

In this sample, this clonotype turned up a few times. The chain recombines TRBV20-1 with TRBJ1-1, with D unclear. This CDR3 comprises 15 residues. V shed 3 bases and J shed 2 bases, with 16 bases lying between them. CDR1 and CDR2 from the germline V gene are DFQATT and SNEGSKA (reference sequence). The CDR3 loop is CSARYGSGGNTEAFF. CDR3 nucleotide sequence: TGCAGTGCTAGGTATGGTTCGGGCGGTAACACTGAAGCTTTCTTT.